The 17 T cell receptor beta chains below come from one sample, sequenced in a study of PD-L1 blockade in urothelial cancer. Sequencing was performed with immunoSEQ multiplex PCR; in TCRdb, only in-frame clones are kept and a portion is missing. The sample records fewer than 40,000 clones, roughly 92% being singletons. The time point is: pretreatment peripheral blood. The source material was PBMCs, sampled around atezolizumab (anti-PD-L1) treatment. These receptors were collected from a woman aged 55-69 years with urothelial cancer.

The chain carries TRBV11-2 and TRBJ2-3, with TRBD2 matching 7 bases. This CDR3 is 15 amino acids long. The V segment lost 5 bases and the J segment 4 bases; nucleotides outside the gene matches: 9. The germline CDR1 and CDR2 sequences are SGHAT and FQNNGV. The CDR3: CASSLRVAGPDTQYF. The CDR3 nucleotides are TGTGCCAGCAGCCTTAGGGTAGCGGGTCCAGATACGCAGTATTTT.

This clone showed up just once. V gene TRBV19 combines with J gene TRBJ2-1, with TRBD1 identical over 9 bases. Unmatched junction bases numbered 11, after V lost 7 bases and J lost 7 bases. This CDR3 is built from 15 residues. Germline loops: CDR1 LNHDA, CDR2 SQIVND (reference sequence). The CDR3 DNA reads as TGTGCCAGTAAACCTCGAAGGACAGGGGTTAATGAGCAGTTCTTC. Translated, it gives CASKPRRTGVNEQFF.

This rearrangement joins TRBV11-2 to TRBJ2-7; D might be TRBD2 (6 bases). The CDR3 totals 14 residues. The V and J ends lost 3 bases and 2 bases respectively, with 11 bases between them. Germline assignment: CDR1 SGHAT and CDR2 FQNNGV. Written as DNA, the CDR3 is TGTGCCAGCAGCTTGGGGGGAGTCCCCTACGAGCAGTACTTC. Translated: CASSLGGVPYEQYF.

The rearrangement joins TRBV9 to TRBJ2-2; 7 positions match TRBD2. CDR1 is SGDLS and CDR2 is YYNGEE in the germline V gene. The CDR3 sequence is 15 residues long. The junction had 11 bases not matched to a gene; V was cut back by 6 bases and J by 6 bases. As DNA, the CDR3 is TGTGCCAGCAAACGCGGGAGCGCCGACGCCGGGGAGCTGTTTTTT. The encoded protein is CASKRGSADAGELFF.

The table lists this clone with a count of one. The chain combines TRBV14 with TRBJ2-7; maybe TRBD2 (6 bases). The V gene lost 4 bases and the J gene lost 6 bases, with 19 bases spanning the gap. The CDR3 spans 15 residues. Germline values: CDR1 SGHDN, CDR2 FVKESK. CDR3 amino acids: CASSPAGREWGEQYF. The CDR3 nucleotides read TGTGCCAGCAGCCCAGCTGGGCGGGAATGGGGCGAGCAGTACTTC.

For the CDR3, the DNA is TGTGCCAGCAGCAACAGGGGGCGAGTTCTGGAGCAGTACTTC. It codes for CASSNRGRVLEQYF. The genes are TRBV6-5 and TRBJ2-7, with 9 bases identical to TRBD1. The J segment lost 7 bases and the V segment lost 6 bases, leaving 10 bases of the junction unmatched. Looked up from germline, CDR1 is MNHEY and CDR2 is SVGAGI. The CDR3 has 14 residues.

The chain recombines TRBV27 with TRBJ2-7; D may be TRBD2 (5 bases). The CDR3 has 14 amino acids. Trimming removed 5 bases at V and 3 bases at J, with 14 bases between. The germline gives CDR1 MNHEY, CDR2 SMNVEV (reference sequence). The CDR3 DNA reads TGTGCCAGCAGTCCATCGGGAAGCTACTACGAGCAGTACTTC. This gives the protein CASSPSGSYYEQYF.

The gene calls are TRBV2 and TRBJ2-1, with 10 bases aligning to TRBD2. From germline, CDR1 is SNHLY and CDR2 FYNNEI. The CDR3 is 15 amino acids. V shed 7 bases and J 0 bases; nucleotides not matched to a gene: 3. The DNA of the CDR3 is TGTGCCAGCACGGAGCGGGAGGGCTCCTACAATGAGCAGTTCTTC. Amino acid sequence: CASTEREGSYNEQFF.

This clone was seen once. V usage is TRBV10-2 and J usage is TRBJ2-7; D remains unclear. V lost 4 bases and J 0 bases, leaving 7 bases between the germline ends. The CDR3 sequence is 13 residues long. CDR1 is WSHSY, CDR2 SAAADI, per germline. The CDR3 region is CASSVMSSYEQYF. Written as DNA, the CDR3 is TGCGCCAGCAGTGTGATGAGCTCCTACGAGCAGTACTTC.

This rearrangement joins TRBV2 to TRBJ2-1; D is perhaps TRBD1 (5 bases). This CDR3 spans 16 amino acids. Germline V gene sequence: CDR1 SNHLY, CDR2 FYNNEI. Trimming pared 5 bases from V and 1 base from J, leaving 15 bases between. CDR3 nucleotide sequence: TGTGCCAGCAGTTGGGGCGGAGACAGATCCTACAATGAGCAGTTCTTC. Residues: CASSWGGDRSYNEQFF.

CDR3 in amino acids: CASSGGLAGSRTDTQYF. The CDR3 coding sequence is TGCGCCAGCTCCGGAGGTCTAGCGGGGTCTCGCACAGATACGCAGTATTTT. The chain links TRBV5-1 to TRBJ2-3, with 9 bases matching TRBD2. The V and J ends lost 7 bases and 1 base, in that order; junction bases with no gene match: 13. Germline V CDR1 and CDR2: SGHRS, YFSETQ. The CDR3 runs 17 residues. Based on the CDR3 plus reference TRBV5-1 and TRBJ2-3, the full variable domain is KAGVTQTPRYLIKTRGQQVTLSCSPISGHRSVSWYQQTPGQGLQFLFEYFSETQRNKGNFPGRFSGRQFSNSRSEMNVSTLELGDSALYLCASSGGLAGSRTDTQYFGPGTRLTVL.

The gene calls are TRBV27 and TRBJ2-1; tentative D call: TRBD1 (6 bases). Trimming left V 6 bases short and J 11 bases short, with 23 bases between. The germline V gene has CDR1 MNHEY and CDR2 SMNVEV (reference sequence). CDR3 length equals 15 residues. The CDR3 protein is CASSPYRDSPEKQFF. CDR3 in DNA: TGTGCCAGCAGCCCCTACAGGGATTCCCCTGAGAAGCAGTTCTTC.

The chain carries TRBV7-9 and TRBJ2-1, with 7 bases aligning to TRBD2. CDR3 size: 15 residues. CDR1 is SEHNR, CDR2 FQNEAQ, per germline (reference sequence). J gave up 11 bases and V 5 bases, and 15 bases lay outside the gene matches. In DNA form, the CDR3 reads TGTGCCAGCAGCGTCCGACTAGCTCGAGCGGAGCAGCAGTTCTTC. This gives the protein CASSVRLARAEQQFF. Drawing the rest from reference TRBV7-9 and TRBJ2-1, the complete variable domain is DTGVSQNPRHKITKRGQNVTFRCDPISEHNRLYWYRQTLGQGPEFLTYFQNEAQLEKSRLLSDRFSAERPKGSFSTLEIQRTEQGDSAMYLCASSVRLARAEQQFFGPGTRLTVL.

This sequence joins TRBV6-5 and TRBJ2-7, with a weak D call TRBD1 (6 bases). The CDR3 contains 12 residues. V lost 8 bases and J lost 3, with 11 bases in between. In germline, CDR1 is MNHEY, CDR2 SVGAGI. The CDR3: CASGTSSYEQYF. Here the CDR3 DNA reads TGTGCCAGCGGGACATCCAGCTACGAGCAGTACTTC.

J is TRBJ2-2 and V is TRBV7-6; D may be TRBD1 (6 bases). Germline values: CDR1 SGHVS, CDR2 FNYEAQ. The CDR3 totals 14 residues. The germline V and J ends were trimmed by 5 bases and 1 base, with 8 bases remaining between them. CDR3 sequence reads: CASSQDRNTGELFF. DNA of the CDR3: TGTGCCAGCAGCCAGGACAGGAACACCGGGGAGCTGTTTTTT.

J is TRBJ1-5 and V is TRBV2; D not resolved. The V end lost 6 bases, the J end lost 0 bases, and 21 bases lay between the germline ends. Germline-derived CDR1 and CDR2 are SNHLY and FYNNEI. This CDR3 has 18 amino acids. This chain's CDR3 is CASSRSLSRGYSNQPQHF. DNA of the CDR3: TGTGCCAGCAGCCGAAGCCTCTCGAGAGGGTATAGCAATCAGCCCCAGCATTTT.

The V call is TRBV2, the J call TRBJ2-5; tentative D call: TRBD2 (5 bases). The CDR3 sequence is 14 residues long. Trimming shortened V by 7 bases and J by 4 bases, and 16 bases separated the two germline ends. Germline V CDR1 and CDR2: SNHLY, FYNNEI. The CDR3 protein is CASTWRGYGETQYF. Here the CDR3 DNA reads TGTGCCAGCACGTGGAGAGGGTATGGAGAGACCCAGTACTTC.